The sequence of this T cell receptor (beta chain) was determined in a study of T cell repertoires in cytomegalovirus infection. The ends lost 4 bases at V and 2 bases at J; junction bases unmatched: 1. The CDR3 spans 14 residues. The germline gives CDR1 MNHNS, CDR2 SASEGT. TCRdb itself ran the reads through MiXCR, one entry per CDR3 protein. The data hold about 900,000 distinct CDR3 sequences, with around a third observed a single time. Concerning this clonotype itself: Its antigen is undetermined.

This chain uses TRBV6-1 with TRBJ2-3; 9 nucleotides match TRBD1. This receptor was identified in a human donor in good health (CMV status not recorded). Some clones in this sample may be carry-over from other donors' samples. This specimen consisted of cultured CD8+ T cells from PBMCs, obtained from culture after CMV antigen stimulation. The CDR3 reads CASSGTGDTDTQYF. The DNA of the CDR3 is TGTGCCAGCAGTGGGACAGGGGACACAGATACGCAGTATTTT.